Sequencing of this TCR beta chain was carried out in a study of regulatory dendritic cells for organ transplantation. Study-wide results and limits: Mature dendritic cells appeared to drive more memory CD8+ clonal expansion than regulatory ones. Between individuals, the alloreactive memory CD8+ T cell pool differed considerably.

Per the germline V gene, CDR1 is SGHRS and CDR2 is YFSETQ. The CDR3 spans 15 residues. The V gene lost 1 base and the J gene lost 0 bases, with 8 bases spanning the gap. Worth noting for this clone: Its antigen is undetermined.

Memory T cells were CD45RO+, naive were CD45RA+, sorted by FACS. Measured with immunoSEQ multiplex PCR; TCRdb has only the in-frame clones, and not every one. The sample records tens of thousands of clones, 82% being singletons. The sequence was obtained from a human donor in good health. Sequenced input: naive CD4+ T cells from blood. Regarding subset: CD45RA+ naive T cells. J is TRBJ1-3 and V is TRBV5-1; D is unclear. CDR3 nucleotide sequence: TGCGCCAGCAGCTTGACAACCTTCTCTGGAAACACCATATATTTT. It is translated as CASSLTTFSGNTIYF. Complete variable domain (other parts from reference TRBV5-1 and TRBJ1-3): KAGVTQTPRYLIKTRGQQVTLSCSPISGHRSVSWYQQTPGQGLQFLFEYFSETQRNKGNFPGRFSGRQFSNSRSEMNVSTLELGDSALYLCASSLTTFSGNTIYFGEGSWLTVV.